Listed below are T cell receptor beta chains from one sample, sequenced in a study of blood T cell repertoires in COVID-19. The table came from immunoSEQ multiplex PCR; TCRdb's copy has only in-frame clones and leaves some out. Of 200,000 to 250,000 clones in the sample, 80% to 95% were seen once. Sequencing was performed on peripheral blood. The receptors come from a man aged 55 to 70 with COVID-19, enrolled during active disease. CDR3s include the opening cysteine and the closing phenylalanine or tryptophan. Each record gives: D gene, clone size, V gene, J gene, CDR3 protein, CDR3 DNA. D genes are given only for firm matches. Only some rows state a clone size, as once, few, many or a class for expanded clones.

d_call: TRBD1
clone_size: few
v_call: TRBV15
j_call: TRBJ1-2
cdr3_aa: CATSRDLLTGTYGYTF
cdr3_nt: TGTGCCACCAGCAGAGATCTACTGACAGGGACCTATGGCTACACCTTC

d_call: TRBD1
clone_size: once
v_call: TRBV18
j_call: TRBJ1-1
cdr3_aa: CASSPDRKNTEAFF
cdr3_nt: TGTGCCAGCTCACCGGACAGGAAGAACACTGAAGCTTTCTTT

d_call: -
clone_size: -
v_call: TRBV7-3
j_call: TRBJ1-1
cdr3_aa: CASSPHGSTEAFF
cdr3_nt: TGTGCCAGCAGCCCACATGGGAGCACTGAAGCTTTCTTT

d_call: TRBD2
clone_size: -
v_call: TRBV4-3
j_call: TRBJ2-1
cdr3_aa: CASSQGTGGPNEQFF
cdr3_nt: TGCGCCAGCAGCCAGGGAACGGGAGGGCCCAATGAGCAGTTCTTC

d_call: -
clone_size: -
v_call: TRBV28
j_call: TRBJ1-2
cdr3_aa: CASSVIAPLANYGYTF
cdr3_nt: TGTGCCAGCAGTGTTATCGCCCCCCTAGCTAACTATGGCTACACCTTC

d_call: -
clone_size: once
v_call: TRBV6-1
j_call: TRBJ2-7
cdr3_aa: CASSEADTTYEQYF
cdr3_nt: TGTGCCAGCAGTGAAGCGGACACGACCTACGAGCAGTACTTC

d_call: -
clone_size: -
v_call: TRBV19
j_call: TRBJ2-5
cdr3_aa: CASSAGPQETQYF
cdr3_nt: TGTGCCAGTTCAGCGGGCCCCCAAGAGACCCAGTACTTC

d_call: TRBD1
clone_size: -
v_call: TRBV7-2
j_call: TRBJ1-3
cdr3_aa: CASSLRGTGTQNTIYF
cdr3_nt: TGTGCCAGCAGCTTACGTGGGACAGGGACCCAAAACACCATATATTTT

d_call: -
clone_size: -
v_call: TRBV19
j_call: TRBJ1-1
cdr3_aa: CASSREGGGAFF
cdr3_nt: TGTGCCAGTAGTAGAGAGGGCGGGGGAGCTTTCTTT

d_call: TRBD2
clone_size: -
v_call: TRBV3-1/TRBV3-2
j_call: TRBJ2-1
cdr3_aa: CASSQGELSGGGNNEQFF
cdr3_nt: TGTGCCAGCAGCCAAGGCGAGCTTAGCGGGGGGGGCAATAATGAGCAGTTCTTC

d_call: -
clone_size: -
v_call: TRBV13
j_call: TRBJ1-6
cdr3_aa: CASSLRPGNSRSPLHF
cdr3_nt: TGTGCCAGCAGCTTACGGCCAGGGAATAGTAGGTCACCCCTCCACTTT

d_call: TRBD2
clone_size: -
v_call: TRBV4-2
j_call: TRBJ2-3
cdr3_aa: CASSLGLAGGGDTQYF
cdr3_nt: TGTGCCAGCAGCTTGGGACTAGCGGGAGGAGGAGATACGCAGTATTTT

d_call: TRBD2
clone_size: -
v_call: TRBV11-2
j_call: TRBJ2-3
cdr3_aa: CASSLGPLRGLASDTQYF
cdr3_nt: TGTGCCAGCAGCTTAGGACCCCTAAGGGGACTAGCTTCAGATACGCAGTATTTT

d_call: TRBD1
clone_size: -
v_call: TRBV12-5
j_call: TRBJ1-1
cdr3_aa: CASGPGTGTNTEAFF
cdr3_nt: TGTGCTAGTGGTCCAGGGACAGGGACGAACACTGAAGCTTTCTTT

d_call: TRBD1
clone_size: -
v_call: TRBV4-1
j_call: TRBJ1-3
cdr3_aa: CASSGQGRNTIYF
cdr3_nt: TGCGCCAGCAGTGGACAGGGTAGAAACACCATATATTTT

d_call: TRBD1
clone_size: -
v_call: TRBV19
j_call: TRBJ2-2
cdr3_aa: CASSKGQGNTGELFF
cdr3_nt: TGTGCCAGTAGTAAGGGACAGGGGAACACCGGGGAGCTGTTTTTT

d_call: TRBD1
clone_size: -
v_call: TRBV19
j_call: TRBJ1-1
cdr3_aa: CASVGDRVWEAFF
cdr3_nt: TGTGCCTCTGTCGGGGACAGGGTGTGGGAAGCTTTCTTT

d_call: TRBD1
clone_size: once
v_call: TRBV6-5
j_call: TRBJ1-2
cdr3_aa: CASSYRPDRGYGYTF
cdr3_nt: TGTGCCAGCAGTTACCGACCGGACAGGGGATATGGCTACACCTTC

d_call: TRBD1
clone_size: -
v_call: TRBV6-6
j_call: TRBJ2-2
cdr3_aa: CASSRGRQGYTGELFF
cdr3_nt: TGTGCCAGCAGTAGAGGGAGACAGGGATACACCGGGGAGCTGTTTTTT

d_call: -
clone_size: once
v_call: TRBV6-6
j_call: TRBJ1-3
cdr3_aa: CASSYSRRGSGNTIYF
cdr3_nt: TGTGCCAGCAGTTACTCCAGAAGGGGCTCTGGAAACACCATATATTTT